The 17 T cell receptor beta chains in this list originate from one sample, sequenced in a study of somatic mutations in cytotoxic T cells in rheumatoid arthritis. Data came from immunoSEQ multiplex PCR; TCRdb stores just in-frame clones and leaves some out. The sample lists fewer than 4,000 clones; approximately 80% were seen once. Sample: CD8+ T cells sorted from blood. These receptors were taken from a man aged 50-59 years with rheumatoid arthritis.

V gene TRBV7-8 combines with J gene TRBJ2-1; the match to TRBD2 covers 12 bases. CDR1 and CDR2 (germline): SGHVS, FQNEAQ. The CDR3 runs 16 residues. J gave up 8 bases and V 1 base, and 6 bases lay outside the gene matches. For the CDR3, the DNA is TGTGCCAGCAGCTTAGAACTAGCGGGAGGATGGGATGAGCAGTTCTTC. The encoded protein is CASSLELAGGWDEQFF. Looking up the rest from reference TRBV7-8 and TRBJ2-1 gives the full variable domain: GAGVSQSPRYKVAKRGQDVALRCDPISGHVSLFWYQQALGQGPEFLTYFQNEAQLDKSGLPSDRFFAERPEGSVSTLKIQRTQQEDSAVYLCASSLELAGGWDEQFFGPGTRLTVL.

This clone was picked up a small number of times. The chain recombines TRBV28 with TRBJ1-2; TRBD1 agrees at 7 bases. The V segment lost 11 bases and the J segment 7 bases; nucleotides outside the gene matches: 10. The CDR3 contains 12 residues. The germline CDR1 and CDR2 sequences are MDHEN and SYDVKM. The CDR3 is CAAKQGTSGYTF. For the CDR3, the DNA is TGTGCCGCGAAACAGGGGACTAGTGGCTACACCTTC.

V and J are TRBV5-1 and TRBJ1-4; D is ambiguous. The CDR3 totals 14 residues. The germline V and J ends were trimmed by 0 bases and 3 bases, with 6 bases remaining between them. Germline CDR1 SGHRS, CDR2 YFSETQ. For the CDR3, the DNA is TGCGCCAGCAGCTTGGGAACACCTAATGAAAAACTGTTTTTT. Translation: CASSLGTPNEKLFF.

This rearrangement joins TRBV13 to TRBJ2-1, with 7 bases lining up with TRBD2. The trim removed 4 bases at V and 8 bases at J, leaving 2 bases unmatched. Germline V lookup: CDR1 PRHDT, CDR2 FYEKMQ (reference sequence). The CDR3 contains 12 residues. This CDR3 is CASSWGGDEQFF. Written as DNA, the CDR3 is TGTGCCAGCAGCTGGGGGGGGGATGAGCAGTTCTTC.

The chain combines TRBV25-1 with TRBJ2-1, with 7 nucleotides matching TRBD2. With 1 base clipped from V and 7 bases from J, the junction kept 1 base outside the gene matches. Germline CDR1 reads MGHDK; CDR2 reads SYGVNS. The CDR3 totals 13 residues. DNA for the CDR3: TGTGCCAGCAGTGAATCGGGACTAAATGAGCAGTTCTTC. Amino acids: CASSESGLNEQFF.

The V gene is TRBV27, the J gene TRBJ1-2; TRBD1 agrees at 11 bases. V trimming: 3 bases; J trimming: 5 bases; junction bases outside the gene matches: 2. Germline V gene data show CDR1 as MNHEY and CDR2 as SMNVEV (reference sequence). The CDR3 contains 14 residues. In nucleotides, the CDR3 is TGTGCCAGCAGTTTCGGACAGGGGGCTTATGGCTACACCTTC. Its translation is CASSFGQGAYGYTF.

Only a few counts were recorded for this clone. The gene calls are TRBV30 and TRBJ2-2; possible D gene TRBD2, 6 bases. The germline V gene has CDR1 GTSNPN and CDR2 SVGIG (reference sequence). The CDR3 contains 13 residues. V lost 5 bases to trimming and J lost 3 bases, with 10 bases between them. CDR3 sequence reads: CAWEGGDTGELFF. Written as DNA, the CDR3 is TGTGCCTGGGAGGGCGGGGACACCGGGGAGCTGTTTTTT.

This CDR3 is CASSHPPGSSGANVLTF. The DNA for the CDR3 is TGTGCCAGCAGCCACCCCCCGGGGAGCTCTGGGGCCAACGTCCTGACTTTC. V is TRBV4-2 and J is TRBJ2-6; D may be TRBD2 (5 bases). The CDR3 totals 17 residues. Trimming cost V 3 bases and J 0 bases, with 12 bases left between them. Germline CDR1 reads LGHNA; CDR2 reads YNFKEQ.

V usage is TRBV5-4 and J usage is TRBJ2-2; 9 bases match TRBD2. CDR3 length: 18 amino acids. CDR1 is SGHNT, CDR2 YYREEE, per germline (reference sequence). The ends lost 1 base at V and 2 bases at J; junction bases unmatched: 9. CDR3: CASSLLGQRGVNTGELFF. CDR3 DNA sequence: TGTGCCAGCAGCTTGCTGGGACAGCGGGGGGTTAACACCGGGGAGCTGTTTTTT.

The DNA for the CDR3 is TGTGCCAGCAGCCCGCCTCAGGGAAAACTGTTTTTT. Residues: CASSPPQGKLFF. J is TRBJ1-4 and V is TRBV14; TRBD1 might be the D (5 bases). CDR3 length: 12 amino acids. Trimming shortened V by 4 bases and J by 10 bases, and 10 bases separated the two germline ends. Germline-derived CDR1 and CDR2 are SGHDN and FVKESK.

This sequence joins TRBV5-1 and TRBJ2-3, with D possibly matching TRBD2 (5 bases). The V end lost 1 base, the J end lost 5 bases, and 8 bases lay between the germline ends. Germline CDR1 reads SGHRS; CDR2 reads YFSETQ. CDR3 length equals 13 residues. The CDR3 sequence: CASSLKGEDTQYF. DNA of the CDR3: TGCGCCAGCAGCTTGAAGGGAGAAGATACGCAGTATTTT.

The chain joins TRBV10-3 to TRBJ2-7; D uncertain. The V end lost 2 bases, the J end lost 0 bases, and 8 bases lay between the germline ends. CDR1 is ENHRY, CDR2 SYGVKD, per germline. This CDR3 is built from 14 residues. The CDR3 nucleotides read TGTGCCATCAGTGAGCCATCCATCTCCTACGAGCAGTACTTC. Residues: CAISEPSISYEQYF.

This chain links TRBV30 with TRBJ2-5; 9 bases agree with TRBD2. CDR1 GTSNPN and CDR2 SVGIG come from the germline V gene (reference sequence). V shed 1 base and J 5 bases; nucleotides not matched to a gene: 5. This CDR3 has 14 amino acids. CDR3 DNA sequence: TGTGCCTGGAGTGAGGGTAGCGGGAGCGAGACCCAGTACTTC. This sequence encodes CAWSEGSGSETQYF.

The genes are TRBV18 and TRBJ1-1; TRBD1 matches at 8 bases. CDR3 length: 13 residues. In germline, CDR1 is KGHSH, CDR2 LQKENI. J lost 1 base, V lost 7 bases, and 2 bases had no gene match. The CDR3 sequence: CASFTGGNTEAFF. The CDR3 DNA sequence: TGTGCCAGCTTCACAGGGGGGAACACTGAAGCTTTCTTT.

The V call is TRBV6-4, the J call TRBJ2-6; the D gene is possibly TRBD1 (5 bases). The CDR3 has 16 residues. Trimming took 4 bases from V and 0 from J, leaving 10 bases between them. Germline values: CDR1 MRHNA, CDR2 SNTAGT. The chain's CDR3 is CASSAHDSSGANVLTF. The CDR3 region has the DNA TGTGCCAGCAGTGCTCACGACAGCTCTGGGGCCAACGTCCTGACTTTC.

This rearrangement joins TRBV5-1 to TRBJ1-5; no reliable D call. Germline CDR1 SGHRS, CDR2 YFSETQ. This CDR3 contains 14 residues. V dropped 4 bases and J dropped 2 bases, with 10 bases sitting between them. CDR3 sequence (DNA): TGCGCCAGCAGCGTATCGGCGGGCAATCAGCCCCAGCATTTT. This sequence encodes CASSVSAGNQPQHF.

The chain couples TRBV27 to TRBJ2-5; 10 bases are shared with TRBD2. The germline V gene encodes CDR1 MNHEY and CDR2 SMNVEV (reference sequence). Unmatched junction bases numbered 8, after V lost 6 bases and J lost 4 bases. The CDR3 sequence is 15 residues long. This CDR3 reads CASRKAGGPGETQYF. In DNA, the CDR3 is TGTGCCAGCAGGAAAGCGGGAGGGCCTGGAGAGACCCAGTACTTC.